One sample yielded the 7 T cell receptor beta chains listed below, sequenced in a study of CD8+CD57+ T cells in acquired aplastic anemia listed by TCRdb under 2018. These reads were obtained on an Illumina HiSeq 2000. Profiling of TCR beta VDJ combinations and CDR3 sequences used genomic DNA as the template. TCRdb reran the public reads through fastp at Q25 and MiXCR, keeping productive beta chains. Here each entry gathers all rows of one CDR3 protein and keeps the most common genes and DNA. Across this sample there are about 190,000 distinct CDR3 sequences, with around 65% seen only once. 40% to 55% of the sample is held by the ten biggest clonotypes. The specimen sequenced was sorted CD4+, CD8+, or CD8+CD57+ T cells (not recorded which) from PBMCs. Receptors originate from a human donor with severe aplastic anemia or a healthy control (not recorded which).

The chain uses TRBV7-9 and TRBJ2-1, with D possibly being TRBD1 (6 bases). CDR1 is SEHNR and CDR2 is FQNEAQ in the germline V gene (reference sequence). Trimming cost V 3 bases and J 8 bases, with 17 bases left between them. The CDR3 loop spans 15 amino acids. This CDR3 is CASSLGTLEVDEQFF. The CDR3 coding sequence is TGTGCCAGCAGCTTGGGGACACTAGAAGTTGATGAGCAGTTCTTC.

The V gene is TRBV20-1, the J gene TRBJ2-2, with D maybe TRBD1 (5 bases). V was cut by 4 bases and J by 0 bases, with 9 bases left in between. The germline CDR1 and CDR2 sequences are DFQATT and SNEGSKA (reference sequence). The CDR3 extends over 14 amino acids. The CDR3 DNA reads TGCAGTGCTACTGACAGACCGAACACCGGGGAGCTGTTTTTT. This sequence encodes CSATDRPNTGELFF.

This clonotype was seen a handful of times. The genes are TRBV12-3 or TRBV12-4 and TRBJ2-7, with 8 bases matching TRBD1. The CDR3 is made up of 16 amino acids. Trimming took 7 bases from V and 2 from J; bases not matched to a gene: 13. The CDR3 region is CASINPQGASPYEQYF. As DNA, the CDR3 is TGTGCCAGCATTAACCCTCAGGGGGCGAGCCCCTACGAGCAGTACTTC.

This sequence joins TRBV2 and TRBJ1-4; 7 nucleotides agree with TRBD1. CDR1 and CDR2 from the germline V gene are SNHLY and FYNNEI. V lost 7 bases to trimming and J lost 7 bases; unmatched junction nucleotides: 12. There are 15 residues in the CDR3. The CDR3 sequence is CASTGKGAFREKLFF. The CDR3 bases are TGTGCCAGCACGGGCAAGGGGGCGTTTCGTGAAAAACTGTTTTTT. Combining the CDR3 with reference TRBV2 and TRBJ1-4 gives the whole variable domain EPEVTQTPSHQVTQMGQEVILRCVPISNHLYFYWYRQILGQKVEFLVSFYNNEISEKSEIFDDQFSVERPDGSNFTLKIRSTKLEDSAMYFCASTGKGAFREKLFFGSGTQLSVL.

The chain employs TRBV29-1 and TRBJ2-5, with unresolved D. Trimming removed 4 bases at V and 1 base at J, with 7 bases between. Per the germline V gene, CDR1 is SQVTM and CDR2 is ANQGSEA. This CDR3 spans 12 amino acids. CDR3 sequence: CSVGQLQETQYF. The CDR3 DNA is TGCAGCGTTGGCCAACTCCAAGAGACCCAGTACTTC.

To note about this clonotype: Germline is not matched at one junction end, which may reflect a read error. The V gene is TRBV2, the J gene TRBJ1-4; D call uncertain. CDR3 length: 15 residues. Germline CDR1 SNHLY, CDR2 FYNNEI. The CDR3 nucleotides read TGTGCCAGCAGCCTTCCAACATTATACCGTGAAAGACTGTTTTTT. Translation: CASSLPTLYRERLFF.

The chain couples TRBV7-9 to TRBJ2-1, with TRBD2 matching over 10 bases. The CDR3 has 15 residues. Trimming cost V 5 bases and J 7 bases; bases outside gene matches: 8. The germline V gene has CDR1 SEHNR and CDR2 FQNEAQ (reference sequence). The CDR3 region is CASSRTSGRGNEQFF. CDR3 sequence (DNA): TGTGCCAGCAGCCGGACTAGCGGCCGGGGGAATGAGCAGTTCTTC.